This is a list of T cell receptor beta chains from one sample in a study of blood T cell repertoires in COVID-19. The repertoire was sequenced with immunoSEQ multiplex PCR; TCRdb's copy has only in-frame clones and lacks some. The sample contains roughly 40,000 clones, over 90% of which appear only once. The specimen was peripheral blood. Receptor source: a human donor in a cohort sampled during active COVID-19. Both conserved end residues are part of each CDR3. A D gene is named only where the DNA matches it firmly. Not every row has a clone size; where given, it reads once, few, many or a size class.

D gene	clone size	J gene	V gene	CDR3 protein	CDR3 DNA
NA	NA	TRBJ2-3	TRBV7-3	CASSSTGWSTDTQYF	TGTGCCAGCAGCTCTACAGGGTGGAGCACAGATACGCAGTATTTT
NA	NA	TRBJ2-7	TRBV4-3	CASSHTVLEEQYF	TGCGCCAGCAGCCATACGGTCCTGGAGGAGCAGTACTTC
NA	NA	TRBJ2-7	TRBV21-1	CASSNPSGNSYEQYF	TGTGCCAGCAGCAACCCTAGCGGAAACTCCTACGAGCAGTACTTC
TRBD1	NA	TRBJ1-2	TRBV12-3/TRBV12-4	CASSLGQGNGYTF	TGTGCCAGCAGTTTAGGACAGGGCAATGGCTACACCTTC
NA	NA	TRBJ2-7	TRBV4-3	CASSQDSRSYEQYF	TGCGCCAGCAGCCAAGATTCTAGGAGCTACGAGCAGTACTTC
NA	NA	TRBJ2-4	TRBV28	CASSFHGGTKNIQYF	TGTGCCAGCAGTTTCCACGGGGGTACTAAAAACATTCAGTACTTC
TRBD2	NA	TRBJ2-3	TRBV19	CASSKTSGSTDTQYF	TGTGCCAGTAGCAAGACTAGCGGGAGCACAGATACGCAGTATTTT
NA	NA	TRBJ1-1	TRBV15	CATSYGGNTEAFF	TGTGCCACCAGCTACGGAGGGAACACTGAAGCTTTCTTT
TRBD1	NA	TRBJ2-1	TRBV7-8	CASSLSGGDNNEQFF	TGTGCCAGCAGCTTATCAGGGGGCGATAACAATGAGCAGTTCTTC
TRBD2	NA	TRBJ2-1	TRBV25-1	CASSAPSGSYNEQFF	TGTGCCAGCAGTGCTCCTAGCGGGAGCTACAATGAGCAGTTCTTC
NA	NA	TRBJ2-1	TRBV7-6	CASSAPLANEQFF	TGTGCCAGCAGCGCCCCTTTAGCGAATGAGCAGTTCTTC
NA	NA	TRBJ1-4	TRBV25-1	CASSEYGGATNEKLFF	TGTGCCAGCAGTGAATACGGCGGCGCAACTAATGAAAAACTGTTTTTT
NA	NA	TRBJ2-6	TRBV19	CASSTGGTVKPGANVLTF	TGTGCCAGTAGTACAGGGGGGACAGTGAAGCCGGGGGCCAACGTCCTGACTTTC
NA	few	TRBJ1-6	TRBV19	CASSSVRDSPLHF	TGTGCCAGTAGTTCGGTGAGGGATTCACCCCTCCACTTT
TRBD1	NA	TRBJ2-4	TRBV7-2	CASSSPSGGAKNIQYF	TGTGCCAGCAGCTCTCCCTCAGGGGGAGCCAAAAACATTCAGTACTTC
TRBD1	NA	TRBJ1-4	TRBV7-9	CASSLGQGREKLFF	TGTGCCAGCAGCTTAGGACAGGGAAGGGAAAAACTGTTTTTT
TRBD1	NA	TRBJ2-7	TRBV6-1	CASSEPGQGYYEQYF	TGTGCCAGCAGTGAACCGGGACAGGGGTACTACGAGCAGTACTTC